This TCR beta chain came from a study of shared clonotypes between healthy human individuals. Sequencing was performed with immunoSEQ multiplex PCR; in TCRdb, only in-frame clones are kept and a portion is missing. This table has about 1,900,000 clones, approximately 94% appearing once. Positively selected for CCR7, the CD45RO-negative cells used as naive CD8 cells excluded terminally differentiated effector memory CD45RA+ cells. This CDR3 has 12 residues. Germline V gene sequence: CDR1 MDHEN, CDR2 SYDVKM. With V trimmed by 3 bases and J by 10 bases, 2 bases remained unmatched. This chain connects TRBV28 to TRBJ1-1; 10 bases are shared with TRBD1. The sequence came from a young man in good health. Input material: naive CD8+ T cells sorted from blood. The CDR3 sequence is CASSLDRGVAFF. As DNA, the CDR3 is TGTGCCAGCAGTTTGGACAGGGGGGTAGCTTTCTTT. Using reference TRBV28 and TRBJ1-1 for the parts outside the CDR3, the full variable domain is DVKVTQSSRYLVKRTGEKVFLECVQDMDHENMFWYRQDPGLGLRLIYFSYDVKMKEKGDIPEGYSVSREKKERFSLILESASTNQTSMYLCASSLDRGVAFFGQGTRLTVV.